The 15 T cell receptor beta chains given below trace back to one sample, sequenced in a study of PD-1 blockade in classical Hodgkin lymphoma (dated by TCRdb to the early 2020s). The sample's time point, from its label and the paper: cycle 4 day 1 (C4D1), after five to seven weeks of nivolumab. Every trial patient had relapsed following autologous stem cell transplantation, and prior brentuximab vedotin exposure was what differed among cohorts A, B and C. The library was obtained by the immunoSEQ multiplex PCR assay. TCRdb re-hosts the immuneACCESS table, in-frame sequences only. Its copies lack some clones; in the studies checked, an unresolved V gene accounts for under half of them, and the cause for the rest is not known. This sample lists 75,000 to 100,000 clones; about 92% were detected once. Less than 2% of the sample is held by the ten biggest clonotypes. Sequencing used peripheral blood mononuclear cells (PBMCs), obtained before the fourth cycle of nivolumab. The source of these receptors is a human donor with classical Hodgkin lymphoma.

Only one count was recorded for this clone. This sequence joins TRBV4-2 and TRBJ2-7, with 7 bases matching TRBD2. Germline CDR1 is LGHNA and CDR2 is YNFKEQ. The CDR3 covers 16 residues. Losses at the gene ends were 4 bases for V and 3 bases for J; bases not matched to a gene: 12. The CDR3 here is CASSPFSSGGSYEQYF. The CDR3 DNA is TGTGCCAGCAGCCCCTTCTCTAGCGGAGGCAGCTACGAGCAGTACTTC.

V usage is TRBV28 and J usage is TRBJ2-7; 9 nucleotides align to TRBD1. The germline CDR1 and CDR2 sequences are MDHEN and SYDVKM. This CDR3 is 13 amino acids long. V dropped 5 bases and J dropped 7; count of bases not matched to a gene: 6. CDR3: CASSTGTGREQYF. The DNA of the CDR3 is TGTGCCAGCAGTACCGGGACAGGGCGGGAGCAGTACTTC.

This clone has a single count. This sequence joins TRBV2 and TRBJ2-7; either TRBD1 or TRBD2 may supply D (5 bases each). The V gene lost 6 bases and the J gene lost 0 bases, with 6 bases spanning the gap. The CDR3 is made up of 12 amino acids. Germline V gene sequence: CDR1 SNHLY, CDR2 FYNNEI. The CDR3 is CASSGTSYEQYF. As DNA, the CDR3 is TGTGCCAGCAGCGGGACCTCCTACGAGCAGTACTTC.

To note about this clone: The germline gene is not matched at one end of the junction; a read error may be the cause. This sequence joins TRBV7-9 and TRBJ2-3; no clear D gene. The CDR3 loop spans 12 amino acids. The germline gives CDR1 SEHNR, CDR2 FQNEAQ (reference sequence). The CDR3 DNA is TGTGCCAGCAGCTTACCCTATAGTCGAGGCGGCTTT. This translates into CASSLPYSRGGF.

The gene calls are TRBV14 and TRBJ1-1; 7 bases line up with TRBD1. Germline V gene lookup returns CDR1 SGHDN and CDR2 FVKESK. The CDR3 is 13 residues long. Trimming at V came to 2 bases and at J to 7 bases, leaving 4 bases not matched to a gene. CDR3 nucleotide sequence: TGTGCCAGCAGCCAATACAGGGGAAGTGAAGCTTTCTTT. Translation: CASSQYRGSEAFF.

This clone was recorded only once. The rearrangement uses TRBV29-1 and TRBJ2-7, with D perhaps TRBD1 (6 bases). Trimming took 4 bases from V and 5 from J, leaving 15 bases between them. The CDR3 has 13 amino acids. Germline V CDR1 and CDR2: SQVTM, ANQGSEA. The CDR3 is CSVVGRGSDEQYF. CDR3 bases: TGCAGCGTTGTGGGCAGGGGAAGCGACGAGCAGTACTTC.

CDR3 residues: CASSPSDPPGDEQYF. The CDR3 DNA sequence: TGCGCCAGCAGCCCCAGTGACCCCCCGGGTGACGAGCAGTACTTC. The J gene is TRBJ2-7, the V gene TRBV4-3; no clear D. Looked up from germline, CDR1 is LGHNA and CDR2 is YSLEER. With 4 bases removed from V and 5 bases from J, the gap between germline ends came to 18 bases. The length of the CDR3 is 15 residues.

V and J are TRBV2 and TRBJ2-7; 10 bases agree with TRBD1. Germline CDR1 reads SNHLY; CDR2 reads FYNNEI. V trimming: 4 bases; J trimming: 7 bases; junction bases outside the gene matches: 10. This CDR3 region has 15 residues. CDR3 DNA: TGTGCCAGCAGTGTGGACAGGGGGATCGCCGGGGAGCAGTACTTC. Its protein product is CASSVDRGIAGEQYF. Filled out from reference TRBV2 and TRBJ2-7, the complete variable domain reads EPEVTQTPSHQVTQMGQEVILRCVPISNHLYFYWYRQILGQKVEFLVSFYNNEISEKSEIFDDQFSVERPDGSNFTLKIRSTKLEDSAMYFCASSVDRGIAGEQYFGPGTRLTVT.

The chain uses TRBV10-3 and TRBJ2-7; D is unclear. The CDR3 runs 15 residues. Germline assignment: CDR1 ENHRY and CDR2 SYGVKD. V lost 3 bases to trimming and J lost 7 bases, with 19 bases between them. CDR3 DNA sequence: TGTGCCATCAGTGAAGGCCCCCCGGACCTGGGGGAGCAGTACTTC. This sequence encodes CAISEGPPDLGEQYF.

The CDR3 sequence: CASSPLAGSYNEQFF. CDR3 bases: TGCGCCAGCAGCCCCCTGGCCGGCAGCTACAATGAGCAGTTCTTC. The chain joins TRBV5-1 to TRBJ2-1; D is undetermined. The V end was cut by 4 bases, the J end by 3 bases, with 14 bases between. The CDR3 has 15 amino acids. Germline V gene lookup returns CDR1 SGHRS and CDR2 YFSETQ.

The rearrangement uses TRBV11-2 and TRBJ2-3, with 10 nucleotides matching TRBD2. V was pared by 0 bases and J by 0 bases, with 9 bases of the junction left unmatched. The CDR3 contains 19 residues. Germline V gene sequence: CDR1 SGHAT, CDR2 FQNNGV. Here the CDR3 reads CASSLDNLLAGESTDTQYF. In DNA, the CDR3 is TGTGCCAGCAGCTTAGACAATCTCCTAGCGGGAGAAAGCACAGATACGCAGTATTTT.

This clone was counted only a few times. The gene calls are TRBV19 and TRBJ1-1; D unresolved. The CDR3 runs to 14 residues. Germline V gene sequence: CDR1 LNHDA, CDR2 SQIVND (reference sequence). Trimming cost V 7 bases and J 5 bases, with 17 bases left between them. The CDR3 spells CASTRAGRETEAFF. The CDR3 bases are TGTGCCAGTACCCGAGCCGGCCGGGAAACTGAAGCTTTCTTT.

V and J are TRBV7-3 and TRBJ1-1, with TRBD1 as a possible D gene (6 bases). V dropped 4 bases and J dropped 2 bases, with 11 bases sitting between them. CDR1 SGHTA and CDR2 FQGTGA come from the germline V gene. The CDR3 has 14 residues. This CDR3 is CASSSQGRNTEAFF. The CDR3 DNA reads TGTGCCAGCAGCTCCCAGGGGCGTAACACTGAAGCTTTCTTT.

This clone was seen only once. The chain is built from TRBV11-2 and TRBJ2-7, with D possibly called TRBD1 or TRBD2 (5 bases each). CDR3 length equals 16 residues. Trimming took 5 bases from V and 4 from J, leaving 21 bases between them. Germline V gene lookup returns CDR1 SGHAT and CDR2 FQNNGV. The DNA for the CDR3 is TGTGCCAGCAGCCTGTACCCCGGGACCAGGTCGTACGAGCAGTACTTC. Protein product: CASSLYPGTRSYEQYF.

The chain combines TRBV10-3 with TRBJ1-5, with D perhaps TRBD1 (5 bases). V lost 4 bases and J 4 bases, leaving 8 bases between the germline ends. This CDR3 comprises 13 residues. Germline assignment: CDR1 ENHRY and CDR2 SYGVKD. In DNA, the CDR3 is TGTGCCATCAGTGCCACAGGTAATCAGCCCCAGCATTTT. Translating it yields CAISATGNQPQHF.